Presented here are 18 T cell receptor beta chains from one specimen sequenced in a study of cytomegalovirus exposure and HLA in healthy donors. 60 Vbeta and 13 Jbeta primers were used in PCR. Sequencing was performed with immunoSEQ multiplex PCR; in TCRdb, only in-frame clones are kept and a portion is missing. Among over 150,000 clones listed, over 70% were seen once. Sequenced material: PBMCs. Receptor source: a woman in her 30s in good health and CMV-seronegative.

This clone appeared a single time. The rearrangement uses TRBV27 and TRBJ2-1; 7 bases match TRBD2. The CDR3 consists of 16 residues. Germline CDR1 MNHEY, CDR2 SMNVEV (reference sequence). The V gene end was trimmed by 0 bases and the J gene end by 4 bases; junction bases not matched to a gene: 6. Written as DNA, the CDR3 is TGTGCCAGCAGTTTATCAGTAGGACTAGATTACAATGAGCAGTTCTTC. As protein: CASSLSVGLDYNEQFF.

The V call is TRBV28, the J call TRBJ1-6; 8 positions agree with TRBD1. J gave up 18 bases and V 7 bases, and 11 bases lay outside the gene matches. The CDR3 consists of 12 residues. Germline V CDR1 and CDR2: MDHEN, SYDVKM. CDR3 amino acids: CASISGGGLHHF. The CDR3 DNA reads as TGTGCCAGCATCTCAGGGGGCGGTCTTCACCACTTT.

The rearrangement joins TRBV7-9 to TRBJ2-1; D is unclear. Germline-derived CDR1 and CDR2 are SEHNR and FQNEAQ (reference sequence). The CDR3 runs 17 residues. The V end lost 5 bases, the J end lost 4 bases, and 21 bases lay between the germline ends. CDR3 DNA: TGTGCCAGCAGCCCCGACCTGCTCGGTCTCGGGTACAATGAGCAGTTCTTC. Translated, it gives CASSPDLLGLGYNEQFF.

As for this clone: Compared with germline, one end of the junction differs, possibly owing to a read error. The chain is built from TRBV5-6 and TRBJ2-4; TRBD2 aligns across 12 bases. The CDR3 is made up of 15 amino acids. Germline V lookup: CDR1 SGHDT, CDR2 YYEEEE. CDR3 coding DNA: TGTGCCAGCAGCACTAGCGGGGGGCCTAAAAACAGTCAGTACTTC. It codes for CASSTSGGPKNSQYF.

The chain combines TRBV4-3 with TRBJ2-7; D is perhaps TRBD2 (6 bases). Germline V gives CDR1 LGHNA, CDR2 YSLEER. CDR3 length equals 15 residues. Trimming pared 0 bases from V and 4 bases from J, leaving 13 bases between. The CDR3 coding sequence is TGCGCCAGCAGCCAAGATTGGAGGGTGGGGTACGAGCAGTACTTC. Translation: CASSQDWRVGYEQYF.

The chain links TRBV25-1 to TRBJ2-7, with 16 bases identical to TRBD2. With 3 bases clipped from V and 12 bases from J, the junction kept 8 bases outside the gene matches. The CDR3 contains 15 residues. Germline values: CDR1 MGHDK, CDR2 SYGVNS. DNA of the CDR3: TGTGCCAGCAGTGACCCCGGGACTAGCGGGAGGGGAAGGTACTTC. Its protein is CASSDPGTSGRGRYF.

The chain has TRBV6-5 and TRBJ2-1; the D gene is possibly TRBD1 (5 bases). V was shortened by 2 bases and J by 5 bases, with 16 bases between the two germline ends. There are 16 residues in the CDR3. Germline assignment: CDR1 MNHEY and CDR2 SVGAGI. The CDR3 loop is CASSYDDPQVNNEQFF. The DNA for the CDR3 is TGTGCCAGCAGTTACGACGACCCACAGGTAAACAATGAGCAGTTCTTC.

The chain has TRBV28 and TRBJ1-4, with 7 bases aligning to TRBD1. The CDR3 runs 17 residues. The V gene end was trimmed by 1 base and the J gene end by 5 bases; junction bases not matched to a gene: 10. The germline gives CDR1 MDHEN, CDR2 SYDVKM. In DNA, the CDR3 is TGTGCCAGCAGTTTATATCCAGGACAGGCAGCAAATGAAAAACTGTTTTTT. Its translation is CASSLYPGQAANEKLFF.

The J gene is TRBJ1-4, the V gene TRBV28; D possibly corresponds to TRBD1 (6 bases). CDR1 is MDHEN and CDR2 is SYDVKM in the germline V gene. Trimming removed 2 bases at V and 5 bases at J, with 15 bases between. The CDR3 sequence is 16 residues long. The DNA of the CDR3 is TGTGCCAGCAGTTTACAGGGGTTGGGGGTGAATGAAAAACTGTTTTTT. As protein: CASSLQGLGVNEKLFF. The whole variable domain, filled in from reference TRBV28 and TRBJ1-4, reads DVKVTQSSRYLVKRTGEKVFLECVQDMDHENMFWYRQDPGLGLRLIYFSYDVKMKEKGDIPEGYSVSREKKERFSLILESASTNQTSMYLCASSLQGLGVNEKLFFGSGTQLSVL.

This chain joins TRBV5-1 and TRBJ1-2; no clear D. The CDR3 runs 14 residues. Per germline, CDR1 SGHRS and CDR2 YFSETQ. V was pared by 6 bases and J by 4 bases, with 16 bases between. CDR3 loop: CASKESERGYGYTF. The DNA of the CDR3 is TGCGCCAGCAAGGAGTCAGAACGGGGCTATGGCTACACCTTC.

The genes are TRBV11-1 and TRBJ2-4; 9 bases fit TRBD1. Germline V gene lookup returns CDR1 SGHAT and CDR2 FQDESV (reference sequence). The CDR3 length is 15 residues. Trimming cost V 6 bases and J 6 bases; bases outside gene matches: 9. Here the CDR3 DNA reads TGTGCCAGCAGGGAAGGGACAGGGAGCCGAAACATTCAGTACTTC. The encoded protein is CASREGTGSRNIQYF.

The chain joins TRBV29-1 to TRBJ2-4; 9 positions agree with TRBD1. Germline V gene sequence: CDR1 SQVTM, CDR2 ANQGSEA. CDR3 size: 17 residues. V shed 0 bases, J shed 5 bases, and the junction held 11 bases outside the gene matches. The CDR3 nucleotides are TGCAGCGTTGAAGACCGAAGGACAGGGGAGTGGGAAAACATTCAGTACTTC. Translated: CSVEDRRTGEWENIQYF.

The V and J genes are TRBV7-9 and TRBJ2-2; TRBD2 might be the D (6 bases). Between the trimmed V and J ends, which lost 8 bases and 5 bases, there was a span of 24 bases. The germline V gene has CDR1 SEHNR and CDR2 FQNEAQ (reference sequence). CDR3 length: 17 amino acids. The chain's CDR3 is CASRNSSGFKGTGELFF. The DNA of the CDR3 is TGTGCCAGCCGCAACAGTAGCGGCTTTAAAGGGACCGGGGAGCTGTTTTTT.

This chain connects TRBV2 to TRBJ2-7; 7 bases are a match to TRBD1. Germline-derived CDR1 and CDR2 are SNHLY and FYNNEI. The CDR3 contains 12 residues. J was trimmed by 4 bases and V by 5 bases; bases with no gene match: 2. CDR3 bases: TGTGCCAGCAGTTACAGGGGTTACGAGCAGTACTTC. This sequence encodes CASSYRGYEQYF.

The V and J genes are TRBV19 and TRBJ1-1, with D possibly TRBD1 on 5 matching bases. This CDR3 spans 14 amino acids. Trimming removed 7 bases from V and 1 base from J, with 13 bases in between. Germline CDR1 is LNHDA and CDR2 is SQIVND (reference sequence). CDR3 sequence (DNA): TGTGCCAGTAAACGACAGACCGAGAACACTGAAGCTTTCTTT. Its protein is CASKRQTENTEAFF.

V gene TRBV27 combines with J gene TRBJ1-1, with 7 positions matching TRBD1. Germline loops: CDR1 MNHEY, CDR2 SMNVEV (reference sequence). V lost 6 bases, J lost 0 bases, and 4 bases stayed unmatched. CDR3 size: 14 residues. DNA for the CDR3: TGTGCCAGCAGCCGACAGGGAATGAACACTGAAGCTTTCTTT. This encodes CASSRQGMNTEAFF.

This chain joins TRBV28 and TRBJ2-2; maybe TRBD1 (5 bases). This CDR3 is 16 amino acids long. CDR1 MDHEN and CDR2 SYDVKM come from the germline V gene. Between the trimmed V and J ends, which lost 7 bases and 2 bases, there was a span of 17 bases. The CDR3 bases are TGTGCCAGCACCCAGAGGCAACAGGTAAACACCGGGGAGCTGTTTTTT. This gives the protein CASTQRQQVNTGELFF.

The chain carries TRBV4-1 and TRBJ2-7; 8 bases line up with TRBD2. CDR1 and CDR2 from the germline V gene are MGHRA and YSYEKL. The CDR3 has 16 amino acids. Trimming took 0 bases from V and 2 from J; bases not matched to a gene: 6. This CDR3 reads CASSQDQTGGPYEQYF. In nucleotides, the CDR3 is TGCGCCAGCAGCCAAGATCAGACGGGAGGGCCCTACGAGCAGTACTTC.